This passage covers 32 T cell receptor beta chains from one sample sequenced in a study of T cells in Graves' hyperthyroidism and ophthalmopathy. Using RNA transcripts as the source, TCR beta CDR3 regions were amplified. Initially, a first-round RT-PCR of the TCR CDR3 employed the HTBI primer set. TCRdb independently ran MiXCR on the multiplex PCR reads; one entry per CDR3 protein. The sample carries 600,000 to 800,000 distinct CDR3 sequences, about a third recorded once. Source material: blood. These receptors all come from a woman aged 40 to 49 with Graves' hyperthyroidism.

This clonotype was counted at least ten times. This chain joins TRBV9 and TRBJ1-2; D not resolved. CDR3 length equals 13 residues. The germline CDR1 and CDR2 sequences are SGDLS and YYNGEE. The V end was cut by 2 bases, the J end by 4 bases, with 9 bases between. The CDR3 DNA sequence: TGTGCCAGCAGCGTGGGCCCTTCCTATGGCTACACCTTC. Amino acids: CASSVGPSYGYTF.

At least ten counts were recorded for this clonotype. The chain links TRBV10-3 to TRBJ2-7; TRBD2 agrees at 7 bases. This CDR3 is 15 amino acids long. Trimming at V came to 2 bases and at J to 2 bases, leaving 6 bases not matched to a gene. Germline CDR1 is ENHRY and CDR2 is SYGVKD. The CDR3 nucleotides read TGTGCCATCAGTGAGCCGCAGGGAGGGACCTACGAGCAGTACTTC. It is translated as CAISEPQGGTYEQYF.

This clonotype was counted at least ten times. The chain combines TRBV25-1 with TRBJ2-7; a weak D match, TRBD1 (7 bases). The germline V and J ends were trimmed by 3 bases and 2 bases, with 14 bases remaining between them. Per the germline V gene, CDR1 is MGHDK and CDR2 is SYGVNS. The CDR3 totals 15 residues. The CDR3 here is CASSDDRDLTYEQYF. The DNA for the CDR3 is TGTGCCAGCAGTGACGACAGGGACTTAACCTACGAGCAGTACTTC.

Here the CDR3 reads CAISDRETQYF. CDR3 DNA sequence: TGTGCCATCAGTGACCGGGAGACCCAGTACTTC. The chain employs TRBV10-3 and TRBJ2-5; D is ambiguous. This CDR3 has 11 residues. CDR1 is ENHRY, CDR2 SYGVKD, per germline. Trimming pared 3 bases from V and 5 bases from J, leaving 4 bases between.

Details on this clonotype: Relative to the germline gene, one junction end is altered; a read error may explain this. V usage is TRBV20-1 and J usage is TRBJ1-1, with D possibly TRBD1 on 6 matching bases. The CDR3 length is 14 residues. Germline V CDR1 and CDR2: DFQATT, SNEGSKA (reference sequence). The CDR3 sequence: CSAHPTGRNTGAFF. The CDR3 nucleotides read TGCAGTGCTCATCCTACAGGGAGAAACACTGGAGCTTTCTTT.

The CDR3 DNA reads as TGTGCCAGCAGTCGGGTCGCGAACACCGGGGAGCTGTTTTTT. Translating it yields CASSRVANTGELFF. The chain uses TRBV2 and TRBJ2-2; D ambiguous. The CDR3 loop spans 14 amino acids. Germline CDR1 is SNHLY and CDR2 is FYNNEI. The V end lost 5 bases, the J end lost 0 bases, and 7 bases lay between the germline ends. The full variable domain, in which reference TRBV2 and TRBJ2-2 provide the parts outside the CDR3, is EPEVTQTPSHQVTQMGQEVILRCVPISNHLYFYWYRQILGQKVEFLVSFYNNEISEKSEIFDDQFSVERPDGSNFTLKIRSTKLEDSAMYFCASSRVANTGELFFGEGSRLTVL.

This clonotype was observed at least ten times. The chain has TRBV20-1 and TRBJ1-4; maybe TRBD1 (5 bases). Germline V CDR1 and CDR2: DFQATT, SNEGSKA (reference sequence). V was cut by 6 bases and J by 0 bases, with 14 bases left in between. This CDR3 comprises 15 residues. The CDR3 DNA reads TGCAGTGCCAGGCTGACAGCTGCAACTAATGAAAAACTGTTTTTT. Protein sequence: CSARLTAATNEKLFF.

In this sample, this clonotype turned up a few times. The CDR3 loop reads CASSIVGGKANYGYTF. The DNA of the CDR3 is TGTGCCAGTAGTATAGTAGGGGGAAAGGCTAACTATGGCTACACCTTC. The chain joins TRBV19 to TRBJ1-2, with D possibly matching TRBD1 (6 bases). The CDR3 totals 16 residues. V lost 1 base, J lost 0 bases, and 12 bases lay in between. Germline CDR1 reads LNHDA; CDR2 reads SQIVND (reference sequence).

V is TRBV29-1 and J is TRBJ1-1, with 8 bases aligning to TRBD1. V gave up 2 bases and J gave up 3 bases; unmatched junction bases: 14. The CDR3 loop spans 17 amino acids. Germline loops: CDR1 SQVTM, CDR2 ANQGSEA. As DNA, the CDR3 is TGCAGCGTTGAAAATGACAGGGGCGTGGTTGGGGACACTGAAGCTTTCTTT. Translating it yields CSVENDRGVVGDTEAFF.

Many counts were recorded for this clonotype. J is TRBJ2-2 and V is TRBV24-1; 10 bases align to TRBD1. CDR3 size: 14 residues. The V and J ends lost 7 bases and 6 bases, in that order; junction bases with no gene match: 4. Germline CDR1 is KGHDR and CDR2 is SFDVKD. The CDR3 spells CATRTGGAAGELFF. The CDR3 DNA sequence: TGTGCCACCAGGACAGGGGGCGCGGCCGGGGAGCTGTTTTTT.

The chain recombines TRBV7-9 with TRBJ2-7, with D tentatively TRBD2 (6 bases). The J call may be incorrect, as the DNA end agrees better with TRBJ2-1. CDR1 and CDR2 from the germline V gene are SEHNR and FQNEAQ (reference sequence). The CDR3 is 14 residues long. The CDR3 here is CASSLAGGGNEQFF. DNA of the CDR3: TGTGCCAGCAGCTTAGCGGGAGGCGGGAATGAGCAGTTCTTC.

The chain combines TRBV7-8 with TRBJ1-2; possibly TRBD1 for D (5 bases). Per the germline V gene, CDR1 is SGHVS and CDR2 is FQNEAQ. V gave up 6 bases and J gave up 3 bases, with 14 bases separating them. The CDR3 has 14 residues. CDR3 DNA sequence: TGTGCCAGCAGTTCGGGGGGTCTCGACTATGGCTACACCTTC. Its protein product is CASSSGGLDYGYTF.

The chain links TRBV12-3 or TRBV12-4 to TRBJ2-5; 9 bases line up with TRBD2. After removal of 6 bases from V and 5 bases from J, the junction contained 13 bases not matched to a gene. The CDR3 contains 16 residues. The CDR3 nucleotides are TGTGCCAGCAGCCAAGGCGGGGGGGCTGGTTTTGAGACCCAGTACTTC. Its protein product is CASSQGGGAGFETQYF.

The sample holds many counts of this clonotype. The CDR3 sequence: CAISPSYEQYF. The CDR3 coding sequence is TGTGCCATCAGTCCCTCCTACGAGCAGTACTTC. This rearrangement joins TRBV10-3 to TRBJ2-7, with unresolved D. The ends were cut back, 5 bases at V and 0 bases at J, with 2 bases in the middle. Per germline, CDR1 ENHRY and CDR2 SYGVKD. The CDR3 has 11 amino acids.

This chain uses TRBV15 with TRBJ1-2, with 12 bases fitting TRBD1. Germline V CDR1 and CDR2: LNHNV, YYDKDF (reference sequence). This CDR3 has 15 amino acids. V shed 3 bases, J shed 3 bases, and the junction held 2 bases outside the gene matches. Written as DNA, the CDR3 is TGTGCCACCAGCAGGGGACAGGGGGCTCACTATGGCTACACCTTC. This translates into CATSRGQGAHYGYTF.

This chain links TRBV5-3 with TRBJ1-3, with 7 bases aligning to TRBD1. TRBV5-3 is sorted into the ORF group, with uncertain function. This CDR3 region has 15 residues. V was clipped by 8 bases and J by 4 bases; unmatched bases: 12. The CDR3 coding sequence is TGTGCCAGCACCCAAAGAGGACAGGCGGGAAACACCATATATTTT. Residues: CASTQRGQAGNTIYF.

This clonotype showed up many times. The genes are TRBV20-1 and TRBJ2-5; possible D gene TRBD1, 6 bases. Germline V gives CDR1 DFQATT, CDR2 SNEGSKA (reference sequence). This CDR3 is 11 amino acids long. The chain's CDR3 is CSGNREETQYF. CDR3 nucleotides: TGCAGCGGGAACAGGGAAGAGACCCAGTACTTC.

This chain connects TRBV5-6 to TRBJ2-5; 11 nucleotides agree with TRBD2. V gave up 0 bases and J gave up 5 bases; unmatched junction bases: 6. Germline CDR1 is SGHDT and CDR2 is YYEEEE. The CDR3 is 16 amino acids. CDR3 in DNA: TGTGCCAGCAGCTTGGTTAGCGGGGGGGCTTATGAGACCCAGTACTTC. It translates to CASSLVSGGAYETQYF.

This clonotype came up a few times. The chain uses TRBV6-5 and TRBJ1-2; 8 nucleotides match TRBD1. The CDR3 is 15 residues long. Germline loops: CDR1 MNHEY, CDR2 SVGAGI. Trimming removed 5 bases from V and 7 bases from J; junction bases left unmatched: 12. CDR3 region: CASSALQGAAIGYTF. For the CDR3, the DNA is TGTGCCAGCAGTGCTCTTCAGGGGGCCGCGATTGGCTACACCTTC.

This clonotype was observed at least ten times. The chain combines TRBV12-3 or TRBV12-4 with TRBJ1-6, with 9 nucleotides matching TRBD1. The CDR3 has 14 amino acids. The trim removed 6 bases at V and 10 bases at J, leaving 7 bases unmatched. The DNA of the CDR3 is TGTGCCAGCAGGCAACAGGGGGCTGTGTCACCCCTCCACTTT. Translating it yields CASRQQGAVSPLHF.

The V and J genes are TRBV7-9 and TRBJ2-7; perhaps TRBD2 as D (6 bases). Looked up from germline, CDR1 is SEHNR and CDR2 is FQNEAQ (reference sequence). Trimming left V 7 bases short and J 2 bases short, with 18 bases between. This CDR3 has 15 amino acids. CDR3 DNA sequence: TGTGCCAGCAAAGGGGTCGGGGGTAGTCCCTACGAGCAGTACTTC. Translation: CASKGVGGSPYEQYF.

With respect to this clonotype: One end of the junction does not line up with germline, which may come from a read error. The chain joins TRBV10-3 to TRBJ2-6; no definite D call. Germline assignment: CDR1 ENHRY and CDR2 SYGVKD. This CDR3 has 17 residues. The CDR3 DNA reads TGTGCCAGCAGTTACTATGGTGTCAGCTCTGGGGCCAACGTCCTGACTTTC. Translated: CASSYYGVSSGANVLTF.

This sequence joins TRBV20-1 and TRBJ2-7, with 8 bases fitting TRBD1. From germline, CDR1 is DFQATT and CDR2 SNEGSKA (reference sequence). V was pared by 1 base and J by 7 bases, with 12 bases of the junction left unmatched. This CDR3 comprises 15 residues. The CDR3 reads CSARVRTGFNWEQYF. CDR3 bases: TGCAGTGCTAGAGTGAGGACAGGGTTCAACTGGGAGCAGTACTTC.

This chain connects TRBV27 to TRBJ2-5; D is perhaps TRBD2 (6 bases). The ends were cut back, 5 bases at V and 4 bases at J, with 17 bases in the middle. This CDR3 contains 15 residues. Per the germline V gene, CDR1 is MNHEY and CDR2 is SMNVEV (reference sequence). CDR3 amino acids: CASSPLGGNGETQYF. CDR3 DNA: TGTGCCAGCAGTCCCCTGGGAGGCAATGGAGAGACCCAGTACTTC.

This chain joins TRBV12-3 or TRBV12-4 and TRBJ1-5, with a weak D call TRBD1 (6 bases). There are 13 residues in the CDR3. Trimming left V 3 bases short and J 10 bases short, with 13 bases between. The CDR3 region has the DNA TGTGCCAGCAGTTTTGCGGGGGCAAAACCCCAGCATTTT. It specifies CASSFAGAKPQHF.

This clonotype was detected a few times. As DNA, the CDR3 is TGTGCCTGGTCGGGGACGGATCAAGAGACCCAGTACTTC. Amino acid sequence: CAWSGTDQETQYF. This chain links TRBV30 with TRBJ2-5; D may correspond to TRBD1 or TRBD2 (5 bases each). CDR3 length: 13 residues. Trimming shortened V by 5 bases and J by 2 bases, and 12 bases separated the two germline ends. Per the germline V gene, CDR1 is GTSNPN and CDR2 is SVGIG (reference sequence). The whole variable domain, filled in from reference TRBV30 and TRBJ2-5, reads SQTIHQWPATLVQPVGSPLSLECTVEGTSNPNLYWYRQAAGRGLQLLFYSVGIGQISSEVPQNLSASRPQDRQFILSSKKLLLSDSGFYLCAWSGTDQETQYFGPGTRLLVL.

This clonotype appeared a few times. The chain couples TRBV5-1 to TRBJ1-1; 9 nucleotides line up with TRBD1. CDR1 is SGHRS and CDR2 is YFSETQ in the germline V gene. The CDR3 is 15 residues long. V dropped 4 bases and J dropped 4; count of bases not matched to a gene: 8. The CDR3 reads CASSRRTGDITEAFF. The CDR3 nucleotides are TGCGCCAGCAGCAGACGGACAGGGGATATCACTGAAGCTTTCTTT.

This clonotype was seen just once. The rearrangement uses TRBV2 and TRBJ1-1, with 7 bases identical to TRBD1. The junction had 11 bases not matched to a gene; V was cut back by 4 bases and J by 3 bases. The CDR3 covers 16 residues. Per the germline V gene, CDR1 is SNHLY and CDR2 is FYNNEI. CDR3 in amino acids: CASSARYLDRDTEAFF. The CDR3, as DNA: TGTGCCAGCAGTGCCCGATATTTAGACAGGGACACTGAAGCTTTCTTT. The variable domain in full, with the rest retrieved from reference TRBV2 and TRBJ1-1, is EPEVTQTPSHQVTQMGQEVILRCVPISNHLYFYWYRQILGQKVEFLVSFYNNEISEKSEIFDDQFSVERPDGSNFTLKIRSTKLEDSAMYFCASSARYLDRDTEAFFGQGTRLTVV.

This clonotype was picked up many times. The chain carries TRBV2 and TRBJ1-2; possible D gene TRBD1, 5 bases. The V gene's germline CDR1 is SNHLY and CDR2 FYNNEI. The CDR3 runs 14 residues. Deletions cut 4 bases from V and 7 bases from J, with 16 bases between. The CDR3 reads CASSVQQGASGYTF. The CDR3 DNA follows: TGTGCCAGCAGTGTCCAGCAGGGTGCGAGTGGCTACACCTTC.

This clonotype was seen more than once but under ten times. The V call is TRBV7-9, the J call TRBJ2-7, with D perhaps TRBD1 (6 bases). CDR1 is SEHNR, CDR2 FQNEAQ, per germline (reference sequence). The CDR3 contains 14 residues. The V gene lost 7 bases and the J gene lost 0 bases, with 13 bases spanning the gap. The CDR3 sequence: CASTRTENSYEQYF. The CDR3 region has the DNA TGTGCCAGCACCAGGACAGAGAACTCCTACGAGCAGTACTTC.

The chain employs TRBV7-2 and TRBJ1-6; D remains unclear. The V gene lost 5 bases and the J gene lost 0 bases, with 11 bases spanning the gap. The CDR3 contains 16 residues. Per germline, CDR1 SGHTA and CDR2 FQGNSA. CDR3 protein: CASSPSASSYNSPLHF. For the CDR3, the DNA is TGTGCCAGCAGCCCTTCCGCGAGCTCCTATAATTCACCCCTCCACTTT.

In regard to this clonotype: A much larger clone differs from this one at a single base, so this may be a read error. This chain connects TRBV7-2 to TRBJ2-7; TRBD2 matches at 9 bases. Germline V gene sequence: CDR1 SGHTA, CDR2 FQGNSA. The V and J ends lost 5 bases and 3 bases, in that order; junction bases with no gene match: 8. The CDR3 runs to 15 residues. The CDR3 DNA sequence: TGTGCCAGCAGCGGAGAAATAGCGGGAGTCTACGAGCAGTACTTC. Residues: CASSGEIAGVYEQYF. The variable domain in full, with the rest retrieved from reference TRBV7-2 and TRBJ2-7, is GAGVSQSPSNKVTEKGKDVELRCDPISGHTALYWYRQSLGQGLEFLIYFQGNSAPDKSGLPSDRFSAERTGGSVSTLTIQRTQQEDSAVYLCASSGEIAGVYEQYFGPGTRLTVT.